These 30 T cell receptor beta chains were sequenced from one sample in a study of intratumoral heterogeneity in liver cancer. This table comes from immunoSEQ multiplex PCR, and its TCRdb copy is limited to in-frame clones, with some not included. Here the sample spans tens of thousands of clones, just under 75% being singletons. The specimen was tumor-adjacent normal tissue, collected before any cancer treatment. These receptors were taken from a woman in her 70s with hepatocellular carcinoma.

V gene TRBV18 combines with J gene TRBJ2-7, with a tentative D call TRBD1 (5 bases). Deletions cut 3 bases from V and 0 bases from J, with 12 bases between. The germline V gene has CDR1 KGHSH and CDR2 LQKENI. The CDR3 has 15 amino acids. The CDR3 protein is CASSPMTETSYEQYF. In nucleotides, the CDR3 is TGTGCCAGCTCACCGATGACAGAAACCTCCTACGAGCAGTACTTC.

The V gene is TRBV9, the J gene TRBJ2-7; 11 bases line up with TRBD2. J gave up 4 bases and V 4 bases, and 13 bases lay outside the gene matches. The CDR3 runs to 17 residues. CDR1 and CDR2 from the germline V gene are SGDLS and YYNGEE. The CDR3 nucleotides read TGTGCCAGCAGCCCAAGGGTATGGACTAGCGGGTTTTACGAGCAGTACTTC. It encodes CASSPRVWTSGFYEQYF.

The chain joins TRBV5-6 to TRBJ2-2; weak D call: TRBD1 (5 bases). The CDR3 has 17 residues. Deletions cut 1 base from V and 0 bases from J, with 13 bases between. CDR1 SGHDT and CDR2 YYEEEE come from the germline V gene. CDR3 in amino acids: CASSLRYRSSNTGELFF. The CDR3 DNA sequence: TGTGCCAGCAGCTTGAGGTACAGGAGTTCGAACACCGGGGAGCTGTTTTTT.

The chain couples TRBV7-9 to TRBJ2-3; 9 positions match TRBD2. Germline values: CDR1 SEHNR, CDR2 FQNEAQ (reference sequence). Trimming at V came to 6 bases and at J to 2 bases, leaving 15 bases not matched to a gene. The CDR3 is 18 amino acids. For the CDR3, the DNA is TGTGCCAGCAGATCCGCCGTTGCGGGAGGGCCAAACACAGATACGCAGTATTTT. It is translated as CASRSAVAGGPNTDTQYF.

The genes are TRBV18 and TRBJ2-3; D uncertain. V lost 0 bases, J lost 6 bases, and 4 bases lay in between. This CDR3 comprises 12 residues. CDR1 KGHSH and CDR2 LQKENI come from the germline V gene. The CDR3 sequence is CASSPPLDTQYF. Here the CDR3 DNA reads TGTGCCAGCTCACCACCATTGGATACGCAGTATTTT.

The table lists this clone with a few counts. The chain uses TRBV10-2 and TRBJ2-2; D uncertain. Trimming removed 4 bases at V and 6 bases at J, with 9 bases between. Germline CDR1 WSHSY, CDR2 SAAADI. The CDR3 has 13 residues. CDR3 sequence: CASSGGPAGELFF. The CDR3 bases are TGCGCCAGCAGTGGTGGGCCCGCCGGGGAGCTGTTTTTT.

This sequence joins TRBV19 and TRBJ2-5, with TRBD1 matching 7 bases. The CDR3 runs to 13 residues. V dropped 8 bases and J dropped 1; count of bases not matched to a gene: 4. CDR1 and CDR2 from the germline V gene are LNHDA and SQIVND (reference sequence). The DNA for the CDR3 is TGTGCCAGTCAAAACAGGGGCCAAGAGACCCAGTACTTC. Its protein product is CASQNRGQETQYF. Filled out from reference TRBV19 and TRBJ2-5, the complete variable domain reads DGGITQSPKYLFRKEGQNVTLSCEQNLNHDAMYWYRQDPGQGLRLIYYSQIVNDFQKGDIAEGYSVSREKKESFPLTVTSAQKNPTAFYLCASQNRGQETQYFGPGTRLLVL.

The J gene is TRBJ1-5, the V gene TRBV19, with D tentatively TRBD1 (5 bases). The CDR3 totals 15 residues. The germline V gene encodes CDR1 LNHDA and CDR2 SQIVND (reference sequence). V lost 7 bases and J lost 5, with 18 bases in between. The CDR3 is CASTESGGQYQPQHF. The CDR3 region has the DNA TGTGCCAGTACCGAGTCCGGCGGACAATATCAGCCCCAGCATTTT.

This clone was counted between two and nine times. The genes are TRBV28 and TRBJ2-1, with TRBD1 matching 9 bases. Germline values: CDR1 MDHEN, CDR2 SYDVKM. Trimming removed 5 bases from V and 12 bases from J; junction bases left unmatched: 14. The CDR3 loop spans 15 amino acids. This CDR3 reads CASSDRLPGQGRQFF. As DNA, the CDR3 is TGTGCCAGCAGTGACCGACTTCCGGGACAGGGAAGGCAGTTCTTC.

This clone was detected a few times. The genes are TRBV2 and TRBJ1-1, with a weak D call TRBD1 (5 bases). V shed 4 bases and J shed 0 bases, with 6 bases lying between them. The germline CDR1 and CDR2 sequences are SNHLY and FYNNEI. This CDR3 contains 13 residues. The CDR3: CASSGQLNTEAFF. For the CDR3, the DNA is TGTGCCAGCAGTGGACAGTTGAACACTGAAGCTTTCTTT.

This rearrangement joins TRBV6-5 to TRBJ2-4, with TRBD1 as a possible D gene (6 bases). Germline V CDR1 and CDR2: MNHEY, SVGAGI. The V end was cut by 4 bases, the J end by 0 bases, with 13 bases between. The CDR3 consists of 16 residues. CDR3 protein: CASSSSWTEAKNIQYF. For the CDR3, the DNA is TGTGCCAGCAGTTCCTCCTGGACAGAAGCCAAAAACATTCAGTACTTC.

The gene calls are TRBV28 and TRBJ2-1; 9 nucleotides match TRBD2. V lost 6 bases to trimming and J lost 9 bases; unmatched junction nucleotides: 6. CDR3 length: 13 residues. The V gene's germline CDR1 is MDHEN and CDR2 SYDVKM. CDR3 nucleotide sequence: TGTGCCAGCAGAACGGGACTAGCTATTGAGCAGTTCTTC. Translating gives CASRTGLAIEQFF.

V usage is TRBV19 and J usage is TRBJ1-5, with a possible D match to TRBD1 (5 bases). CDR3 size: 15 residues. From germline, CDR1 is LNHDA and CDR2 SQIVND (reference sequence). Trimming took 1 base from V and 10 from J, leaving 17 bases between them. The CDR3, as DNA: TGTGCCAGTAGTATAGGCTCAGGGCCTCGTTATCCCCAGCATTTT. Its translation: CASSIGSGPRYPQHF.

The chain employs TRBV5-1 and TRBJ2-1; 11 nucleotides align to TRBD2. J gave up 4 bases and V 7 bases, and 7 bases lay outside the gene matches. The CDR3 length is 15 residues. Germline V gives CDR1 SGHRS, CDR2 YFSETQ. The CDR3 nucleotides are TGCGCCAGCTCGTTAGCGGGAGGGGCATACAATGAGCAGTTCTTC. Protein: CASSLAGGAYNEQFF.

The V gene is TRBV19, the J gene TRBJ1-1; 10 bases are shared with TRBD1. The CDR3 sequence is 17 residues long. The V gene's germline CDR1 is LNHDA and CDR2 SQIVND (reference sequence). Losses at the gene ends were 3 bases for V and 5 bases for J; bases not matched to a gene: 12. The CDR3 sequence: CASSMGVGTGVRTEAFF. DNA of the CDR3: TGTGCCAGTAGTATGGGGGTAGGGACAGGGGTTCGTACTGAAGCTTTCTTT. Filled out from reference TRBV19 and TRBJ1-1, the complete variable domain reads DGGITQSPKYLFRKEGQNVTLSCEQNLNHDAMYWYRQDPGQGLRLIYYSQIVNDFQKGDIAEGYSVSREKKESFPLTVTSAQKNPTAFYLCASSMGVGTGVRTEAFFGQGTRLTVV.

V is TRBV6-2 or TRBV6-3 and J is TRBJ1-5; 11 bases match TRBD1. This CDR3 has 16 amino acids. The germline CDR1 and CDR2 sequences are MNHEY and SVGEGT. Trimming at V came to 2 bases and at J to 6 bases, leaving 6 bases not matched to a gene. CDR3 residues: CASSYRGGTGGQPQHF. The DNA of the CDR3 is TGTGCCAGCAGTTACCGGGGTGGGACAGGGGGTCAGCCCCAGCATTTT.

This clone appeared a few times. The rearrangement uses TRBV19 and TRBJ1-1; D remains unclear. The V end was cut by 2 bases, the J end by 2 bases, with 9 bases between. The germline CDR1 and CDR2 sequences are LNHDA and SQIVND (reference sequence). The CDR3 contains 14 residues. CDR3 in DNA: TGTGCCAGTAGTATAAAGGCAGCCAACACTGAAGCTTTCTTT. It codes for CASSIKAANTEAFF.

The chain uses TRBV25-1 and TRBJ2-7, with D tentatively TRBD1 (5 bases). Germline CDR1 reads MGHDK; CDR2 reads SYGVNS. The CDR3 totals 14 residues. Trimming removed 2 bases from V and 0 bases from J, with 8 bases in between. The DNA of the CDR3 is TGTGCCAGCAGTGAAGTAGACAGCTCCTACGAGCAGTACTTC. Its protein product is CASSEVDSSYEQYF.

V gene TRBV28 combines with J gene TRBJ2-7; the D gene is possibly TRBD1 (6 bases). The V end was cut by 6 bases, the J end by 9 bases, with 21 bases between. The CDR3 totals 14 residues. CDR1 is MDHEN, CDR2 SYDVKM, per germline. The CDR3 bases are TGTGCCAGCAGCCCAGGGACACAGGCGAAAGCGCAGTACTTC. Amino acid sequence: CASSPGTQAKAQYF.

CDR3: CASSGHESSYEQYF. The CDR3 DNA is TGTGCCAGCAGTGGACACGAGAGCTCCTACGAGCAGTACTTC. J is TRBJ2-7 and V is TRBV2; D uncertain. Germline V gene lookup returns CDR1 SNHLY and CDR2 FYNNEI. Trimming removed 4 bases from V and 0 bases from J, with 10 bases in between. The CDR3 runs 14 residues.

The genes are TRBV7-6 and TRBJ2-7, with 7 bases aligning to TRBD2. The CDR3 contains 14 residues. Germline CDR1 reads SGHVS; CDR2 reads FNYEAQ. The V segment lost 3 bases and the J segment 5 bases; nucleotides outside the gene matches: 7. CDR3 sequence (DNA): TGTGCCAGCAGCTTCTTAACGGGAGGCGACGAGCAGTACTTC. It translates to CASSFLTGGDEQYF. The full variable domain, its missing parts supplied by reference TRBV7-6 and TRBJ2-7, is GAGVSQSPRYKVTKRGQDVALRCDPISGHVSLYWYRQALGQGPEFLTYFNYEAQQDKSGLPNDRFSAERPEGSISTLTIQRTEQRDSAMYRCASSFLTGGDEQYFGPGTRLTVT.

V gene TRBV5-1 combines with J gene TRBJ1-1; 8 nucleotides agree with TRBD1. The V gene's germline CDR1 is SGHRS and CDR2 YFSETQ. J was trimmed by 6 bases and V by 4 bases; bases with no gene match: 11. CDR3 length: 15 amino acids. CDR3 in DNA: TGCGCCAGCAGCCCCATTCCCTCAGGGGGCCCTGAAGCTTTCTTT. Its protein product is CASSPIPSGGPEAFF.

The chain employs TRBV19 and TRBJ2-3; unclear D gene. The CDR3 contains 13 residues. Germline V gene data show CDR1 as LNHDA and CDR2 as SQIVND (reference sequence). Trimming stripped 5 bases from V and 2 bases from J, with 8 bases between. The CDR3 nucleotides read TGTGCCAGTAGTGTTCTAAACACAGATACGCAGTATTTT. Encoded protein: CASSVLNTDTQYF.

This clone was counted only a few times. This chain links TRBV10-3 with TRBJ1-2; TRBD1 matches 7 bases. Germline assignment: CDR1 ENHRY and CDR2 SYGVKD. The CDR3 runs to 13 residues. The junction had 3 bases not matched to a gene; V was cut back by 4 bases and J by 4 bases. This CDR3 is CAISGTGRYGYTF. In DNA, the CDR3 is TGTGCCATCAGTGGGACAGGACGCTATGGCTACACCTTC.

V and J are TRBV7-8 and TRBJ1-2; no reliable D call. In germline, CDR1 is SGHVS, CDR2 FQNEAQ. V lost 3 bases, J lost 8 bases, and 16 bases lay in between. The CDR3 totals 14 residues. CDR3 residues: CASSFRRGVVGYTF. CDR3 coding DNA: TGTGCCAGCAGCTTTCGCCGGGGAGTGGTAGGCTACACCTTC.

The chain recombines TRBV18 with TRBJ2-3, with 12 nucleotides matching TRBD1. The germline V gene has CDR1 KGHSH and CDR2 LQKENI. After removal of 3 bases from V and 3 bases from J, the junction contained 10 bases not matched to a gene. The CDR3 is made up of 18 amino acids. The DNA of the CDR3 is TGTGCCAGCTCACCCCTTCCGGGACAGGGGGCTGCAACAGATACGCAGTATTTT. It yields the protein CASSPLPGQGAATDTQYF. Full variable domain (missing parts from reference TRBV18 and TRBJ2-3): NAGVMQNPRHLVRRRGQEARLRCSPMKGHSHVYWYRQLPEEGLKFMVYLQKENIIDESGMPKERFSAEFPKEGPSILRIQQVVRGDSAAYFCASSPLPGQGAATDTQYFGPGTRLTVL.

The gene calls are TRBV6-5 and TRBJ2-2; D might be TRBD1 (6 bases). Trimming shortened V by 6 bases and J by 1 base, and 12 bases separated the two germline ends. Germline lookup yields CDR1 MNHEY and CDR2 SVGAGI. The CDR3 spans 15 residues. The CDR3 DNA is TGTGCCAGCAGGTCGGACAGACAGAACACCGGGGAGCTGTTTTTT. It specifies CASRSDRQNTGELFF.

The chain employs TRBV7-2 and TRBJ1-1, with TRBD1 as a possible D gene (5 bases). Trimming left V 1 base short and J 4 bases short, with 10 bases between. The length of the CDR3 is 14 residues. Germline values: CDR1 SGHTA, CDR2 FQGNSA. The CDR3 sequence is CASSLGRGSTEAFF. CDR3 coding DNA: TGTGCCAGCAGCTTAGGTCGGGGGAGCACTGAAGCTTTCTTT.

V gene TRBV7-9 combines with J gene TRBJ1-1; D unresolved. CDR1 and CDR2 from the germline V gene are SEHNR and FQNEAQ (reference sequence). Trimming left V 1 base short and J 1 base short, with 7 bases between. The CDR3 runs 14 residues. CDR3 region: CASSLGPGNTEAFF. CDR3 in DNA: TGTGCCAGCAGCTTAGGTCCAGGGAACACTGAAGCTTTCTTT.

This clone is a singleton in its sample. The rearrangement links TRBV6-6 to TRBJ1-5; D is unclear. V lost 2 bases and J lost 7, with 9 bases in between. Germline V lookup: CDR1 MNHNY, CDR2 SVGAGI (reference sequence). This CDR3 comprises 13 residues. The CDR3 sequence: CASSYAVEQPQHF. The CDR3 coding sequence is TGTGCCAGCAGTTACGCGGTGGAGCAGCCCCAGCATTTT.